This T cell receptor (beta chain) is drawn from a study of CD8 T cells in Susac syndrome. From germline, CDR1 is SGDLS and CDR2 YYNGEE. V was clipped by 6 bases and J by 3 bases, with 17 bases between them. The CDR3 has 15 residues. Reverse transcription used roughly 0.5 to 1 ug RNA and random hexamers. TCRdb called the immunoSEQ multiplex PCR reads again in MiXCR, with one record for every CDR3 protein. The profile shows tens of thousands of distinct CDR3 sequences, around 94% of them singletons. The V and J genes are TRBV9 and TRBJ2-3, with D possibly being TRBD2 (6 bases). The TCR sequence derives from a human donor with Susac syndrome. What was sequenced was CD8+ T cells from PBMCs. DNA of the CDR3: TGTGCCAGCACCCAAGCGGCTAGCGTGACAGATACGCAGTATTTT. Protein sequence: CASTQAASVTDTQYF.